Below are 22 T cell receptor beta chains sequenced from a single sample in a study of shared clonotypes between healthy human individuals. Data came from immunoSEQ multiplex PCR; TCRdb stores just in-frame clones and leaves some out. The repertoire consists of approximately 530,000 clones, with almost 97% occurring once and the leading ten covering roughly 0.06%. Sequencing used naive CD4+ T cells sorted from blood. Subset here: CD45RA+ positively selected. The source is a woman aged 30 to 39 in good health.

The V call is TRBV6-5, the J call TRBJ2-5; 11 bases align to TRBD2. The closer fit of TRBJ2-7 to the DNA end suggests the J call may be wrong. This CDR3 has 13 amino acids. Per germline, CDR1 MNHEY and CDR2 SVGAGI. CDR3 DNA sequence: TGTGCCAGCAGGGGGACTAGCGGCTACGAGCAGTACTTC. The encoded protein is CASRGTSGYEQYF.

V is TRBV7-9 and J is TRBJ2-7, with 8 nucleotides matching TRBD2. CDR3 length equals 14 residues. V lost 2 bases, J lost 7 bases, and 7 bases stayed unmatched. Looked up from germline, CDR1 is SEHNR and CDR2 is FQNEAQ (reference sequence). The CDR3 region is CASSLSGRSVEQYF. The CDR3 DNA reads TGTGCCAGCAGCTTAAGCGGGAGATCTGTGGAGCAGTACTTC.

V and J are TRBV28 and TRBJ2-1; 12 positions match TRBD2. V lost 5 bases to trimming and J lost 7 bases; unmatched junction nucleotides: 6. The germline V gene has CDR1 MDHEN and CDR2 SYDVKM. The CDR3 is made up of 15 amino acids. The CDR3 is CASSPWTSGKNEQFF. Written as DNA, the CDR3 is TGTGCCAGCAGTCCCTGGACTAGCGGGAAGAATGAGCAGTTCTTC.

The chain couples TRBV7-9 to TRBJ2-6; weak D call: TRBD2 (6 bases). V was pared by 5 bases and J by 5 bases, with 10 bases between. CDR1 SEHNR and CDR2 FQNEAQ come from the germline V gene (reference sequence). The CDR3 contains 14 residues. The CDR3 DNA sequence: TGTGCCAGCAGCGGCGGGGCCCGGGCCAACGTCCTGACTTTC. This translates into CASSGGARANVLTF. The full variable domain, completed using reference TRBV7-9 and TRBJ2-6, is DTGVSQNPRHKITKRGQNVTFRCDPISEHNRLYWYRQTLGQGPEFLTYFQNEAQLEKSRLLSDRFSAERPKGSFSTLEIQRTEQGDSAMYLCASSGGARANVLTFGAGSRLTVL.

The chain uses TRBV2 and TRBJ1-2; a possible D gene is TRBD1 (5 bases). Germline CDR1 SNHLY, CDR2 FYNNEI. Trimming cost V 8 bases and J 8 bases, with 12 bases left between them. The CDR3 covers 11 residues. The CDR3 sequence: CASGGSRGYTF. CDR3 nucleotide sequence: TGTGCCAGCGGGGGGTCGAGAGGCTACACCTTC.

The J gene is TRBJ1-1, the V gene TRBV11-3; the D is unclear. The CDR3 loop spans 13 amino acids. CDR1 is SGHNT and CDR2 is YENEEA in the germline V gene. Trimming took off 4 bases at V and 3 bases at J, with 9 bases between the two ends. The CDR3 DNA reads TGTGCCAGCAGCTCCACCCGGCACACTGAAGCTTTCTTT. It translates to CASSSTRHTEAFF.

DNA of the CDR3: TGTGCCAGCAGCCTCCGGGACAGGGGGCTTGGACTAGCGGTTGGTCCTTCCAATGAGCAGTTCTTC. Translating it yields CASSLRDRGLGLAVGPSNEQFF. The chain joins TRBV21-1 to TRBJ2-1; the table's D call of TRBD2 was not tested on the DNA. TRBV21-1 is described as a pseudogene. The length of the CDR3 is 22 residues.

The chain recombines TRBV11-2 with TRBJ2-7, with D unresolved. Trimming cost V 6 bases and J 0 bases, with 12 bases left between them. The CDR3 has 14 amino acids. CDR1 and CDR2 (germline): SGHAT, FQNNGV. CDR3 in amino acids: CASRQSWRSYEQYF. The CDR3 DNA sequence: TGTGCCAGCAGACAGAGCTGGCGCTCCTACGAGCAGTACTTC. Full variable domain (missing parts from reference TRBV11-2 and TRBJ2-7): EAGVAQSPRYKIIEKRQSVAFWCNPISGHATLYWYQQILGQGPKLLIQFQNNGVVDDSQLPKDRFSAERLKGVDSTLKIQPAKLEDSAVYLCASRQSWRSYEQYFGPGTRLTVT.

This clone came up once. J is TRBJ2-5 and V is TRBV7-3, with a tentative D call TRBD1 (6 bases). Germline V gene sequence: CDR1 SGHTA, CDR2 FQGTGA. This CDR3 comprises 16 residues. V was cut by 3 bases and J by 6 bases, with 20 bases left in between. The CDR3, as DNA: TGTGCCAGCAGCTTGGGGGCAGGGGACCCCCTGAAGACCCAGTACTTC. Its protein product is CASSLGAGDPLKTQYF. The full variable domain, in which reference TRBV7-3 and TRBJ2-5 provide the parts outside the CDR3, is GAGVSQTPSNKVTEKGKYVELRCDPISGHTALYWYRQSLGQGPEFLIYFQGTGAADDSGLPNDRFFAVRPEGSVSTLKIQRTERGDSAVYLCASSLGAGDPLKTQYFGPGTRLLVL.

V gene TRBV6-5 combines with J gene TRBJ2-3; D might be TRBD2 (5 bases). From germline, CDR1 is MNHEY and CDR2 SVGAGI. V lost 2 bases and J lost 0, with 9 bases in between. The CDR3 length is 15 residues. In DNA, the CDR3 is TGTGCCAGCAGTTACGGGGAGTCTAGCACAGATACGCAGTATTTT. Translation gives CASSYGESSTDTQYF.

The rearrangement links TRBV30 to TRBJ2-7; tentative D call: TRBD2 (5 bases). Trimming took 0 bases from V and 2 from J, leaving 11 bases between them. There are 14 residues in the CDR3. Germline lookup yields CDR1 GTSNPN and CDR2 SVGIG (reference sequence). CDR3 amino acids: CAWSVGAVAYEQYF. The CDR3 coding sequence is TGTGCCTGGAGTGTAGGAGCGGTAGCCTACGAGCAGTACTTC.

The chain uses TRBV28 and TRBJ2-7, with TRBD1 identical over 8 bases. The CDR3 is 14 residues long. Germline CDR1 is MDHEN and CDR2 is SYDVKM. V was pared by 7 bases and J by 11 bases, with 16 bases of the junction left unmatched. The CDR3 DNA reads TGTGCCAGCATCTCAGGCCCGGGGACAGGTGGCAAGTACTTC. This gives the protein CASISGPGTGGKYF.

The rearrangement joins TRBV7-9 to TRBJ2-7, with TRBD1 matching 12 bases. Trimming removed 5 bases from V and 4 bases from J; junction bases left unmatched: 6. CDR1 and CDR2 from the germline V gene are SEHNR and FQNEAQ (reference sequence). The CDR3 runs 15 residues. The CDR3 sequence is CASSGGTGGRYEQYF. The CDR3, as DNA: TGTGCCAGCAGCGGAGGGACAGGGGGCAGGTACGAGCAGTACTTC.

This clone has only a few counts. The chain joins TRBV4-1 to TRBJ1-4; D is unresolved. The CDR3 sequence is 11 residues long. The V gene lost 0 bases and the J gene lost 10 bases, with 3 bases spanning the gap. Germline V gene lookup returns CDR1 MGHRA and CDR2 YSYEKL. The chain's CDR3 is CASSQDLKLFF. The CDR3 DNA reads TGCGCCAGCAGCCAAGACCTAAAACTGTTTTTT.

This chain links TRBV6-5 with TRBJ1-2; a possible D gene is TRBD1 (5 bases). V was pared by 7 bases and J by 7 bases, with 13 bases between. CDR1 and CDR2 (germline): MNHEY, SVGAGI. This CDR3 spans 12 amino acids. This CDR3 is CASKPGQGGYTF. The CDR3 DNA reads TGTGCCAGCAAACCGGGGCAGGGTGGCTACACCTTC.

This clone occurred once. The same CDR3 can be traced to other DNA sequences in this sample. The J gene is TRBJ1-4, the V gene TRBV15, with 7 bases lining up with TRBD1. V lost 1 base to trimming and J lost 4 bases; unmatched junction nucleotides: 0. The CDR3 runs 14 residues. Germline CDR1 is LNHNV and CDR2 is YYDKDF (reference sequence). CDR3 bases: TGTGCCACCAGCAGAGGACAGGGTAATGAAAAACTGTTTTTT. It is translated as CATSRGQGNEKLFF.

The chain uses TRBV5-6 and TRBJ2-7; TRBD1 might be the D (5 bases). Between the trimmed V and J ends, which lost 5 bases and 3 bases, there was a span of 12 bases. CDR3 length: 13 amino acids. Germline values: CDR1 SGHDT, CDR2 YYEEEE. CDR3 protein: CASSEKGIYEQYF. CDR3 sequence (DNA): TGTGCCAGCAGTGAGAAGGGGATCTACGAGCAGTACTTC.

The CDR3, as DNA: TGTGCCAGCAAGAGAGGTGGCGGCCAGCCCCAGCATTTT. Protein product: CASKRGGGQPQHF. The genes are TRBV6-6 and TRBJ1-5; D unresolved. Trimming shortened V by 7 bases and J by 7 bases, and 14 bases separated the two germline ends. This CDR3 spans 13 amino acids. Germline CDR1 reads MNHNY; CDR2 reads SVGAGI (reference sequence).

J is TRBJ2-7 and V is TRBV5-5, with a tentative D call TRBD2 (6 bases). CDR3 length: 16 amino acids. The ends were cut back, 0 bases at V and 5 bases at J, with 18 bases in the middle. CDR1 is SGHKS, CDR2 YYEKEE, per germline (reference sequence). DNA for the CDR3: TGTGCCAGCAGCTTGGCGGCCCATGGGACTCCCCACGAGCAGTACTTC. This encodes CASSLAAHGTPHEQYF.

V usage is TRBV19 and J usage is TRBJ1-3; no clear D. The CDR3 totals 15 residues. V shed 0 bases and J shed 3 bases, with 9 bases lying between them. The germline V gene has CDR1 LNHDA and CDR2 SQIVND (reference sequence). The CDR3 DNA sequence: TGTGCCAGTAGTATAGAGCCGGCATTTGGAAACACCATATATTTT. Protein: CASSIEPAFGNTIYF. Together with reference TRBV19 and TRBJ1-3, the CDR3 gives the full variable domain: DGGITQSPKYLFRKEGQNVTLSCEQNLNHDAMYWYRQDPGQGLRLIYYSQIVNDFQKGDIAEGYSVSREKKESFPLTVTSAQKNPTAFYLCASSIEPAFGNTIYFGEGSWLTVV.

The rearrangement joins TRBV7-9 to TRBJ2-1, with 7 bases fitting TRBD1. The germline V gene has CDR1 SEHNR and CDR2 FQNEAQ (reference sequence). J gave up 5 bases and V 4 bases, and 5 bases lay outside the gene matches. The CDR3 loop spans 14 amino acids. CDR3 nucleotides: TGTGCCAGCAGCTCGGGACAGAGGGACAATGAGCAGTTCTTC. It yields the protein CASSSGQRDNEQFF.

This clone was detected only once. The rearrangement links TRBV28 to TRBJ1-5; 8 bases are a match to TRBD1. The CDR3 has 14 amino acids. CDR1 is MDHEN and CDR2 is SYDVKM in the germline V gene. Trimming took 9 bases from V and 6 from J; bases not matched to a gene: 10. The CDR3 spells CASTQGGRSQPQHF. The CDR3 DNA reads TGTGCCAGTACACAGGGGGGAAGAAGTCAGCCCCAGCATTTT. The full variable domain, completed using reference TRBV28 and TRBJ1-5, is DVKVTQSSRYLVKRTGEKVFLECVQDMDHENMFWYRQDPGLGLRLIYFSYDVKMKEKGDIPEGYSVSREKKERFSLILESASTNQTSMYLCASTQGGRSQPQHFGDGTRLSIL.